This record concerns one TCR beta chain sequence. Using immunoSEQ multiplex PCR, the repertoire was profiled, and TCRdb retains in-frame clones only, with some absent. The repertoire holds 95,000 to 150,000 clones, with 70% to 90% as singletons. This sample was taken from a study of control samples from healthy donors and cancer patients. Trimming removed 4 bases from V and 10 bases from J; junction bases left unmatched: 13. CDR3 size: 16 residues. CDR1 and CDR2 from the germline V gene are LNHDA and SQIVND (reference sequence). The TCR originated in a man aged 40-50 years in good health. V is TRBV19 and J is TRBJ1-6, with TRBD1 identical over 7 bases. The sample taken for sequencing was blood. The CDR3 region is CASSTQRTGVGSPLHF. In DNA form, the CDR3 reads TGTGCCAGTAGTACTCAACGAACAGGGGTAGGGTCACCCCTCCACTTT. The whole variable domain, filled in from reference TRBV19 and TRBJ1-6, reads DGGITQSPKYLFRKEGQNVTLSCEQNLNHDAMYWYRQDPGQGLRLIYYSQIVNDFQKGDIAEGYSVSREKKESFPLTVTSAQKNPTAFYLCASSTQRTGVGSPLHFGNGTRLTVT.